The clone carrying this T cell receptor beta chain was picked up many times. No antigen is known for it. One end of the junction is discordant with germline, which a read error may explain. Co-extracted RNA and DNA came from approximately 20-30 mg of unsorted bulk tissue. Patients diagnosed with primary liver carcinoma received treatment through surgical resection. Infection with HBV was chronic in patients; they were treatment-naive. Germline V gene lookup returns CDR1 SGHKS and CDR2 YYEKEE (reference sequence). The CDR3 consists of 12 residues. This specimen belongs to a study of tumor-infiltrating lymphocytes in primary liver carcinoma. Whole-study context: Productive TCRbeta read counts per sample ran from roughly 3.8 to 7.5 million and were similar across tissue types.

With around 520 ng total RNA as template and a constant-region primer, TCR beta cDNA was made. ARM-PCR was slightly modified, and three nested multiplex PCR rounds with it gave rise to the TCR beta libraries. Two initial PCR rounds of around 9 cycles each paired TRBV1-TRBV30 forward primers with a C-beta reverse primer. TCRdb reanalysed the multiplex PCR reads using MiXCR and keeps one entry per CDR3 protein. The data contain 80,000 or so distinct CDR3 sequences, 71% of them singletons. Study-wide results and limits: With p = 0.039, the top-250-clone fraction in tumors significantly exceeded that in blood.

The chain couples TRBV5-5 to TRBJ1-1; D uncertain. Sequenced material: liver tumor tissue from sampling region 4. Subset in this sample: tumor region T4, right-lateral pole. The sequence was collected from an older woman with primary liver carcinoma and hepatitis B virus infection. Here the CDR3 reads CASSLGGNEAFF. DNA of the CDR3: TGTGCCAGCAGTTTGGGAGGGAATGAAGCTTTCTTT.